This T cell receptor (beta chain) was captured in a study of T-cell memory formation after mild COVID-19. There are 13 residues in the CDR3. Germline V CDR1 and CDR2: KGHSH, LQKENI. Trimming cost V 3 bases and J 6 bases, with 12 bases left between them. MiXCR was run by TCRdb on the 5' RACE reads, yielding one entry per CDR3 protein. Among 25,000 to 35,000 distinct CDR3 sequences listed, around a fifth were seen once. This TCR derives from an adult who had mild COVID-19 (a few samples of this study predate the infection). Cell type and time point are not known. The chain joins TRBV18 to TRBJ2-7; D unclear. Sequenced sample: PBMCs or a T cell subset sorted from them (not recorded which). The CDR3 bases are TGTGCCAGCTCACCGAATGGACCTGGCGAGCAGTACTTC. It translates to CASSPNGPGEQYF.